These 9 T cell receptor beta chains originate from one sample sequenced in a study of shared clonotypes between healthy human individuals. Sequenced by immunoSEQ multiplex PCR; TCRdb stores in-frame clones only, minus some. This sample has 2 million to 2.5 million clones, with over 85% found just once. The sequenced material came from naive CD4+ T cells from PBMCs. Subset noted: CD45RA+ positively selected. The receptors here all came from a young man in good health. Some clones in this sample may be carry-over from other donors' samples.

This chain links TRBV6-6 with TRBJ2-4; the D gene could be TRBD1 or TRBD2 (5 bases each). This CDR3 spans 15 amino acids. V was clipped by 0 bases and J by 7 bases, with 13 bases between them. Germline V gives CDR1 MNHNY, CDR2 SVGAGI (reference sequence). In DNA form, the CDR3 reads TGTGCCAGCAGTTACTCGCAGGGAGATTTGAACATTCAGTACTTC. Protein product: CASSYSQGDLNIQYF.

CDR3 bases: TGTGCCAGCAGCCGGGGACAGGGAAACACCGGGGAGCTGTTTTTT. Amino acids: CASSRGQGNTGELFF. The chain recombines TRBV6-5 with TRBJ2-2, with TRBD1 identical over 9 bases. J was trimmed by 2 bases and V by 6 bases; bases with no gene match: 4. Germline V gives CDR1 MNHEY, CDR2 SVGAGI. The CDR3 covers 15 residues.

This chain connects TRBV5-1 to TRBJ2-5; D not certain. The CDR3 loop spans 14 amino acids. V was shortened by 5 bases and J by 1 base, with 12 bases between the two germline ends. Per germline, CDR1 SGHRS and CDR2 YFSETQ. CDR3 protein: CASRFREAQETQYF. The DNA for the CDR3 is TGCGCCAGCAGGTTCCGAGAGGCCCAAGAGACCCAGTACTTC.

This chain links TRBV7-3 with TRBJ2-1; 7 bases are a match to TRBD2. CDR1 and CDR2 from the germline V gene are SGHTA and FQGTGA. The CDR3 spans 16 residues. Trimming took 5 bases from V and 4 from J; bases not matched to a gene: 11. The CDR3 DNA follows: TGTGCCAGCAGCACCACCGGGACTAACCAATACAATGAGCAGTTCTTC. Translated, it gives CASSTTGTNQYNEQFF. The full variable domain, rest sourced from reference TRBV7-3 and TRBJ2-1, is GAGVSQTPSNKVTEKGKYVELRCDPISGHTALYWYRQSLGQGPEFLIYFQGTGAADDSGLPNDRFFAVRPEGSVSTLKIQRTERGDSAVYLCASSTTGTNQYNEQFFGPGTRLTVL.

The J gene is TRBJ1-1, the V gene TRBV7-9, with D possibly matching TRBD1 (5 bases). The germline gives CDR1 SEHNR, CDR2 FQNEAQ (reference sequence). Trimming cost V 8 bases and J 6 bases, with 19 bases left between them. The CDR3 is 14 residues long. CDR3 sequence reads: CASCPSARGAEAFF. The CDR3 DNA reads as TGTGCCAGCTGTCCTTCGGCCCGGGGGGCTGAAGCTTTCTTT.

J is TRBJ1-5 and V is TRBV28, with 7 bases fitting TRBD1. This CDR3 region has 14 residues. V lost 6 bases and J lost 4; bases outside the gene matches: 6. Germline loops: CDR1 MDHEN, CDR2 SYDVKM. CDR3 protein: CASRTTGDNQPQHF. DNA for the CDR3: TGTGCCAGCAGGACTACAGGGGATAATCAGCCCCAGCATTTT.

V usage is TRBV7-8 and J usage is TRBJ1-3, with D uncertain. V lost 1 base, J lost 2 bases, and 9 bases lay in between. Germline CDR1 SGHVS, CDR2 FQNEAQ. The CDR3 length is 15 residues. The CDR3 reads CASSLGRTAGNTIYF. For the CDR3, the DNA is TGTGCCAGCAGCTTAGGACGTACCGCTGGAAACACCATATATTTT.

The chain joins TRBV10-1 to TRBJ1-1, with 9 bases fitting TRBD1. The CDR3 is 16 residues long. Germline CDR1 and CDR2: WNHNN and SYGVQD (reference sequence). Unmatched junction bases numbered 16, after V lost 9 bases and J lost 5 bases. The CDR3 DNA sequence: TGCGCCAGTTCCCCCGGGACAGGGCGAGGTGGTACTGAAGCTTTCTTT. Translation gives CASSPGTGRGGTEAFF.

The chain recombines TRBV19 with TRBJ1-2, with D perhaps matching TRBD1 (5 bases). The CDR3 spans 14 residues. The V gene lost 6 bases and the J gene lost 3 bases, with 14 bases spanning the gap. The germline CDR1 and CDR2 sequences are LNHDA and SQIVND (reference sequence). CDR3 in DNA: TGTGCCAGTAGCCTTAGATGGGGCGACTATGGCTACACCTTC. Amino acids: CASSLRWGDYGYTF.